The following is a TCR beta chain sequence with its context. Profiling relied on immunoSEQ multiplex PCR, and the TCRdb table lists in-frame clones only, not all of them. The top ten hold about 7% of the sample, which has 300,000 to 350,000 clones, about 90% seen once. This CDR3 is built from 16 residues. Germline V CDR1 and CDR2: SNHLY, FYNNEI. The ends were cut back, 3 bases at V and 9 bases at J, with 21 bases in the middle. This entry belongs to a study of blood T cell repertoires in COVID-19. The rearrangement joins TRBV2 to TRBJ2-1; D perhaps matches TRBD1 (6 bases). Material for sequencing was peripheral blood. This TCR derives from a woman in her 70s with COVID-19, enrolled during active disease. The CDR3 DNA reads as TGTGCCAGCAGTGACCCTGGACAGTTAGGATCGCGTGAGCAGTTCTTC. Its protein is CASSDPGQLGSREQFF.